The 16 T cell receptor beta chains below come from one sample, sequenced in a study of cytomegalovirus exposure and HLA in healthy donors. Vbeta (60) and Jbeta (13) primers were used in the PCR. Profiling relied on immunoSEQ multiplex PCR, and the TCRdb table lists in-frame clones only, not all of them. The repertoire holds over 150,000 clones, roughly four fifths seen once, with over 1.1% in the top ten. Sequences were obtained from PBMCs. The source of these receptors is a man aged 55 to 69 in good health and CMV-seronegative.

The chain couples TRBV6-5 to TRBJ1-2; possibly TRBD1 for D (6 bases). This CDR3 spans 15 amino acids. Trimming took 6 bases from V and 4 from J, leaving 18 bases between them. Germline V lookup: CDR1 MNHEY, CDR2 SVGAGI. This CDR3 reads CASSPGQGRSYGYTF. The CDR3 nucleotides read TGTGCCAGCAGCCCGGGGCAGGGGCGAAGCTATGGCTACACCTTC.

The genes are TRBV28 and TRBJ2-3, with 11 positions matching TRBD2. The length of the CDR3 is 19 residues. CDR1 is MDHEN, CDR2 SYDVKM, per germline. With 8 bases clipped from V and 2 bases from J, the junction kept 18 bases outside the gene matches. This chain's CDR3 is CASVLSPWASGGFTDTQYF. CDR3 coding DNA: TGTGCCAGCGTATTGTCCCCTTGGGCTAGCGGGGGGTTCACAGATACGCAGTATTTT.

The J gene is TRBJ1-2, the V gene TRBV7-2, with D unresolved. Germline lookup yields CDR1 SGHTA and CDR2 FQGNSA. V was pared by 5 bases and J by 4 bases, with 11 bases between. CDR3 size: 13 residues. As DNA, the CDR3 is TGTGCCAGCAGCCAGTTTTTGCCCTATGGCTACACCTTC. Its protein product is CASSQFLPYGYTF.

The V and J genes are TRBV29-1 and TRBJ1-5; TRBD1 might be the D (5 bases). The V gene lost 6 bases and the J gene lost 4 bases, with 10 bases spanning the gap. Germline CDR1 and CDR2: SQVTM and ANQGSEA. The CDR3 is 12 amino acids. The CDR3 region has the DNA TGCAGCGTCCGGGGGGATAATCAGCCCCAGCATTTT. Its protein is CSVRGDNQPQHF.

The genes are TRBV6-4 and TRBJ1-1, with TRBD1 identical over 7 bases. This CDR3 contains 12 residues. The trim removed 11 bases at V and 5 bases at J, leaving 8 bases unmatched. Germline CDR1 and CDR2: MRHNA and SNTAGT. The CDR3 loop is CAHDREDTEAFF. DNA for the CDR3: TGTGCCCACGACAGGGAGGATACTGAAGCTTTCTTT.

This sequence joins TRBV27 and TRBJ1-4; tentative D call: TRBD1 (6 bases). Germline V CDR1 and CDR2: MNHEY, SMNVEV (reference sequence). Trimming left V 3 bases short and J 0 bases short, with 8 bases between. CDR3 length equals 15 residues. The CDR3: CASSFNRATNEKLFF. CDR3 in DNA: TGTGCCAGCAGTTTTAACAGGGCAACTAATGAAAAACTGTTTTTT.

A note on this clone: At one of its ends the junction is not consistent with the germline gene, which may arise from a read error. The gene calls are TRBV7-9 and TRBJ2-7; D possibly corresponds to TRBD2 (5 bases). Germline loops: CDR1 SEHNR, CDR2 FQNEAQ (reference sequence). The CDR3 runs 14 residues. The CDR3 sequence is CSSSFPEAGNEQYF. DNA for the CDR3: TGTTCCAGCAGCTTCCCAGAGGCCGGGAACGAGCAGTACTTC.

This chain uses TRBV6-5 with TRBJ2-3; a possible D gene is TRBD1 (6 bases). Trimming left V 5 bases short and J 5 bases short, with 8 bases between. This CDR3 spans 12 amino acids. Germline CDR1 MNHEY, CDR2 SVGAGI. The CDR3, as DNA: TGTGCCAGCAGTGCACAGGGAGATACGCAGTATTTT. Protein sequence: CASSAQGDTQYF.

This chain links TRBV5-4 with TRBJ2-5; TRBD2 matches 15 bases. CDR1 and CDR2 from the germline V gene are SGHNT and YYREEE (reference sequence). With 4 bases clipped from V and 5 bases from J, the junction kept 9 bases outside the gene matches. CDR3 length: 17 residues. CDR3: CASSPRTSGRASETQYF. For the CDR3, the DNA is TGTGCCAGCAGCCCCAGGACTAGCGGGAGGGCCTCGGAGACCCAGTACTTC. Looking up the rest from reference TRBV5-4 and TRBJ2-5 gives the full variable domain: ETGVTQSPTHLIKTRGQQVTLRCSSQSGHNTVSWYQQALGQGPQFIFQYYREEENGRGNFPPRFSGLQFPNYSSELNVNALELDDSALYLCASSPRTSGRASETQYFGPGTRLLVL.

This chain links TRBV5-1 with TRBJ2-2; 7 bases fit TRBD2. The CDR3 consists of 17 residues. J gave up 5 bases and V 0 bases, and 10 bases lay outside the gene matches. CDR1 and CDR2 (germline): SGHRS, YFSETQ. The CDR3 region is CASSLATGPGGTGELFF. The CDR3 DNA reads as TGCGCCAGCAGCTTGGCCACTGGGCCGGGGGGAACCGGGGAGCTGTTTTTT. The whole variable domain, filled in from reference TRBV5-1 and TRBJ2-2, reads KAGVTQTPRYLIKTRGQQVTLSCSPISGHRSVSWYQQTPGQGLQFLFEYFSETQRNKGNFPGRFSGRQFSNSRSEMNVSTLELGDSALYLCASSLATGPGGTGELFFGEGSRLTVL.

The gene calls are TRBV11-3 and TRBJ2-1; 9 nucleotides agree with TRBD2. Trimming cost V 5 bases and J 7 bases; bases outside gene matches: 6. From germline, CDR1 is SGHNT and CDR2 YENEEA. The CDR3 runs to 14 residues. Here the CDR3 reads CASSLGLAGNEQFF. CDR3 coding DNA: TGTGCCAGCAGCCTAGGGCTAGCGGGAAATGAGCAGTTCTTC.

This clone was counted a few times. The CDR3 protein is CASSSPGTYNEQFF. As DNA, the CDR3 is TGTGCCAGCAGCTCACCTGGGACTTACAATGAGCAGTTCTTC. This chain joins TRBV7-2 and TRBJ2-1; perhaps TRBD2 as D (6 bases). CDR1 is SGHTA, CDR2 FQGNSA, per germline. V was pared by 4 bases and J by 4 bases, with 11 bases between. The CDR3 covers 14 residues.

The rearrangement uses TRBV15 and TRBJ2-7, with 9 bases identical to TRBD1. V was clipped by 1 base and J by 4 bases; unmatched bases: 5. Germline values: CDR1 LNHNV, CDR2 YYDKDF (reference sequence). The length of the CDR3 is 15 residues. Here the CDR3 reads CATSRGTGVRYEQYF. As DNA, the CDR3 is TGTGCCACCAGCAGAGGGACAGGGGTAAGATACGAGCAGTACTTC.

The J gene is TRBJ2-1, the V gene TRBV5-1; TRBD2 aligns across 10 bases. V was pared by 4 bases and J by 2 bases, with 6 bases of the junction left unmatched. CDR3 length equals 16 residues. Per the germline V gene, CDR1 is SGHRS and CDR2 is YFSETQ. The CDR3 spells CASSVGAGGAYNEQFF. CDR3 nucleotides: TGCGCCAGCAGCGTAGGAGCGGGAGGGGCCTACAATGAGCAGTTCTTC.

For the CDR3, the DNA is TGTGCCAGCAGCGTGGGACTAGCGGGGGGGCGGGGAGCTGAGCAGTTCTTC. Translated, it gives CASSVGLAGGRGAEQFF. This chain uses TRBV5-4 with TRBJ2-1, with 16 bases matching TRBD2. Germline lookup yields CDR1 SGHNT and CDR2 YYREEE (reference sequence). The CDR3 extends over 17 amino acids. V lost 4 bases to trimming and J lost 9 bases; unmatched junction nucleotides: 10.

This clone was seen a few times. The chain combines TRBV5-1 with TRBJ1-4, with a possible D match to TRBD1 (6 bases). The length of the CDR3 is 16 residues. Germline CDR1 SGHRS, CDR2 YFSETQ. V was shortened by 4 bases and J by 0 bases, with 13 bases between the two germline ends. CDR3 nucleotide sequence: TGCGCCAGCAGCCCACAGGGCCCTGCAACTAATGAAAAACTGTTTTTT. It yields the protein CASSPQGPATNEKLFF.